The 27 T cell receptor beta chains presented below share a single source sample, sequenced in a study of tumor-infiltrating lymphocytes in primary liver carcinoma. Using a constant-region primer together with ProtoScript II reverse transcriptase, TCR beta cDNA was made from roughly 540 ng of total RNA. Researchers made the TCR beta libraries by running three nested multiplex PCR rounds with slightly modified ARM-PCR. A C-beta reverse primer was combined with TRBV1-TRBV30 forward primers in the first two PCR rounds, and each round had approximately 9 cycles. Via MiXCR, TCRdb re-called the multiplex PCR reads, giving one row per CDR3 protein. The table lists fewer than 350,000 distinct CDR3 sequences, roughly two thirds of them singletons, with about 9.4% in the top ten. They got blood RNA out of unsorted whole blood and also pulled out germline DNA. The sample was peripheral blood. These receptors came from a man aged 40-49 years with primary liver carcinoma and hepatitis B virus infection.

As to this clonotype: Being one base from a much bigger clone, this may be a read error. The chain uses TRBV6-5 and TRBJ1-1, with D possibly being TRBD1 (5 bases). CDR1 and CDR2 (germline): MNHEY, SVGAGI. The CDR3 has 20 amino acids. In DNA form, the CDR3 reads TGTGCCAGCAGTTCCCAGCTTACCTTCATCAGGGAGTGGAGGAACGCTGAAGCTTTCTTT. Residues: CASSSQLTFIREWRNAEAFF.

The J gene is TRBJ2-3, the V gene TRBV28, with D tentatively TRBD1 or TRBD2 (7 bases each). Trimming pared 6 bases from V and 3 bases from J, leaving 28 bases between. This CDR3 comprises 19 residues. Looked up from germline, CDR1 is MDHEN and CDR2 is SYDVKM. CDR3 bases: TGTGCCAGCAGCGGACGCATCTACGACAGGGAGGGCCCGACAGATACGCAGTATTTT. The encoded protein is CASSGRIYDREGPTDTQYF.

This clonotype was counted only a few times. The J gene is TRBJ2-1, the V gene TRBV28; possibly TRBD1 or TRBD2 for D (5 bases each). The CDR3 loop spans 16 amino acids. CDR1 and CDR2 (germline): MDHEN, SYDVKM. Trimming cost V 5 bases and J 0 bases, with 14 bases left between them. CDR3 nucleotides: TGTGCCAGCAGTCCAAGGGACGGGCACTCCTACAATGAGCAGTTCTTC. Translated, it gives CASSPRDGHSYNEQFF.

As to this clonotype: Just one base apart from a much larger clone, this may be a read error. V is TRBV12-3 or TRBV12-4 and J is TRBJ2-5, with D perhaps matching TRBD2 (6 bases). The CDR3 totals 14 residues. The germline V and J ends were trimmed by 7 bases and 0 bases, with 12 bases remaining between them. The CDR3 here is CASNLGGNQETQYF. The CDR3, as DNA: TGTGCCAGCAATTTGGGAGGTAACCAAGAGACCCAGTACTTC.

Turning to this clonotype: Since a much larger clone is just one base distant, this may be a read error. This chain uses TRBV11-2 with TRBJ2-1, with 10 bases matching TRBD2. After removal of 5 bases from V and 4 bases from J, the junction contained 5 bases not matched to a gene. CDR1 and CDR2 from the germline V gene are SGHAT and FQNNGV. This CDR3 is 15 amino acids long. This CDR3 reads CASSATSGVYNEQFF. The CDR3, as DNA: TGTGCCAGCAGCGCCACTAGCGGGGTATACAATGAGCAGTTCTTC.

Comments on this clonotype: Being one base from a much bigger clone, this may be a read error. The rearrangement uses TRBV29-1 and TRBJ2-7; no clear D gene. Between the trimmed V and J ends, which lost 4 bases and 0 bases, there was a span of 16 bases. The length of the CDR3 is 15 residues. CDR1 is SQVTM and CDR2 is ANQGSEA in the germline V gene. DNA of the CDR3: TGCAGCGTTGGAGATCTTCGACAAAGCTCCTACGAGCAGTACTTC. Translation: CSVGDLRQSSYEQYF.

With respect to this clonotype: The CDR3 does not close with the conserved phenylalanine or tryptophan, likely indicating a read error. The chain employs TRBV4-3 and TRBJ1-1, with D hard to call. Germline V gene data show CDR1 as LGHNA and CDR2 as YSLEER. This CDR3 is built from 16 residues. Between the trimmed V and J ends, which lost 2 bases and 4 bases, there was a span of 17 bases. CDR3 amino acids: CASSQLTTGQITEAFL. For the CDR3, the DNA is TGCGCCAGCAGCCAACTTACTACGGGCCAGATCACTGAAGCTTTCCTT.

This clonotype was picked up many times. The chain is built from TRBV6-2 or TRBV6-3 and TRBJ2-7, with 7 nucleotides matching TRBD2. The germline gives CDR1 MNHEY, CDR2 SVGEGT. CDR3 length equals 13 residues. The V gene end was trimmed by 4 bases and the J gene end by 2 bases; junction bases not matched to a gene: 2. CDR3 DNA sequence: TGTGCCAGCAGTTTCGGACTAGCCTACGAGCAGTACTTC. This encodes CASSFGLAYEQYF.

The chain carries TRBV19 and TRBJ2-2; D is possibly TRBD1 (6 bases). Germline V CDR1 and CDR2: LNHDA, SQIVND (reference sequence). V was trimmed by 4 bases and J by 6 bases, leaving 9 bases between them. CDR3 length: 13 amino acids. CDR3 loop: CASSKRTAGELFF. CDR3 sequence (DNA): TGTGCCAGTAGTAAACGGACAGCCGGGGAGCTGTTTTTT.

About this clonotype: A junction boundary mismatches the germline segment, possibly from a read error. The J gene is TRBJ1-4, the V gene TRBV5-6; 7 bases are shared with TRBD1. CDR3 length equals 14 residues. The germline gives CDR1 SGHDT, CDR2 YYEEEE. CDR3 protein: CASSGGTVNQKLFF. CDR3 nucleotide sequence: TGTGCCAGCAGCGGGGGGACAGTTAATCAAAAACTGTTTTTT.

J is TRBJ2-3 and V is TRBV7-3; D gene unclear. The V gene's germline CDR1 is SGHTA and CDR2 FQGTGA. Trimming pared 4 bases from V and 2 bases from J, leaving 10 bases between. This CDR3 has 14 amino acids. The CDR3 DNA is TGTGCCAGCAGCTCCGGACCCCACACAGATACGCAGTATTTT. It yields the protein CASSSGPHTDTQYF. Looking up the rest from reference TRBV7-3 and TRBJ2-3 gives the full variable domain: GAGVSQTPSNKVTEKGKYVELRCDPISGHTALYWYRQSLGQGPEFLIYFQGTGAADDSGLPNDRFFAVRPEGSVSTLKIQRTERGDSAVYLCASSSGPHTDTQYFGPGTRLTVL.

The chain carries TRBV6-4 and TRBJ2-3, with 7 positions matching TRBD2. The germline V gene encodes CDR1 MRHNA and CDR2 SNTAGT. Germline trimming cut 1 base from V and 6 bases from J; bases unmatched to any gene: 10. The CDR3 has 16 amino acids. The CDR3 region has the DNA TGTGCCAGCAGTGACTGGGAGGGAGGCGCGTGGGATACGCAGTATTTT. It codes for CASSDWEGGAWDTQYF.

The J gene is TRBJ2-2, the V gene TRBV5-8; 7 bases are a match to TRBD1. V dropped 4 bases and J dropped 5; count of bases not matched to a gene: 8. The germline V gene encodes CDR1 SGHTS and CDR2 YDEGEE. This CDR3 has 15 amino acids. CDR3 amino acids: CASSPQGSSTGELFF. The CDR3 DNA sequence: TGTGCCAGCAGCCCACAGGGGTCGAGTACCGGGGAGCTGTTTTTT.

This clonotype was observed a few times. A read error is possible here, since a much larger clone lies one base away. V gene TRBV6-2 or TRBV6-3 combines with J gene TRBJ2-1; 8 nucleotides line up with TRBD2. There are 12 residues in the CDR3. From germline, CDR1 is MNHEY and CDR2 SVGEGT. With V trimmed by 8 bases and J by 11 bases, 8 bases remained unmatched. In DNA, the CDR3 is TGTGCCAGCGGTAATTTAGCGGGGAAGCAGTTCTTC. Translated, it gives CASGNLAGKQFF.

For this clonotype: Likely a read error: the CDR3 ends without its conserved phenylalanine or tryptophan. The chain uses TRBV5-5 and TRBJ2-7, with D possibly being TRBD1 (6 bases). There are 15 residues in the CDR3. CDR1 is SGHKS and CDR2 is YYEKEE in the germline V gene (reference sequence). V was shortened by 0 bases and J by 5 bases, with 15 bases between the two germline ends. The CDR3 DNA follows: TGTGCCAGCAGCTTGGGAGGGACATCTTGGGACGAGCAGTACCTC. This gives the protein CASSLGGTSWDEQYL.

This chain uses TRBV6-1 with TRBJ1-6; 8 bases line up with TRBD1. The V segment lost 9 bases and the J segment 9 bases; nucleotides outside the gene matches: 10. The CDR3 contains 14 residues. Per the germline V gene, CDR1 is MNHNS and CDR2 is SASEGT. The CDR3 coding sequence is TGTGCCAGTAGAGAGACAGGGGTGGGTTCACCCCTCCACTTT. Translation: CASRETGVGSPLHF.

Concerning this clonotype: Given a much more abundant clone one base away, this may be a read error. CDR3 nucleotides: TGTGCCAGCAGTTTATACAGGACCTCCTACAGTGAGCAGTTCTTC. It specifies CASSLYRTSYSEQFF. The chain carries TRBV12-3 or TRBV12-4 and TRBJ2-1; a possible D gene is TRBD1 (5 bases). The CDR3 consists of 15 residues.

Concerning this clonotype: The junction does not match germline at one end; this may be a read error. The chain combines TRBV5-4 with TRBJ2-7; TRBD1 is a possible D gene (6 bases). Germline V gives CDR1 SGHNT, CDR2 YYREEE (reference sequence). The CDR3 contains 15 residues. This CDR3 is CTSSLGAAGTYEQYF. The CDR3, as DNA: TGTACCAGCAGCTTGGGGGCGGCAGGGACCTACGAGCAGTACTTC.

Comments on this clonotype: Being one base from a much bigger clone, this may be a read error. The chain uses TRBV10-3 and TRBJ2-1; 8 positions match TRBD2. Germline assignment: CDR1 ENHRY and CDR2 SYGVKD. The CDR3 runs to 16 residues. CDR3 coding DNA: TGTGCCATCAGTGAGAATAGCGGGATTGGTCGGGATGAGCTGTTCTTC. This translates into CAISENSGIGRDELFF.

To note about this clonotype: A read error is possible here, since a much larger clone lies one base away. This chain uses TRBV6-6 with TRBJ2-7; D gene uncertain. Per the germline V gene, CDR1 is MNHNY and CDR2 is SVGAGI (reference sequence). The CDR3 sequence is 12 residues long. The V and J ends lost 7 bases and 6 bases respectively, with 13 bases between them. Here the CDR3 reads CASNQIPREQYF. The CDR3 nucleotides read TGTGCCAGCAACCAGATTCCCCGCGAGCAGTACTTC.

The chain has TRBV10-2 and TRBJ1-3, with 7 bases lining up with TRBD1. V was clipped by 5 bases and J by 4 bases; unmatched bases: 5. CDR1 is WSHSY and CDR2 is SAAADI in the germline V gene. This CDR3 has 14 amino acids. CDR3 sequence: CASSRGTDGNTIYF. The CDR3, as DNA: TGCGCCAGCAGTAGGGGGACAGACGGAAACACCATATATTTT.

Concerning this clonotype itself: The CDR3 ends on some other residue instead of the conserved phenylalanine or tryptophan, so this is likely a read error. This chain uses TRBV6-1 with TRBJ2-1; tentative D call: TRBD2 (5 bases). CDR1 is MNHNS, CDR2 SASEGT, per germline. This CDR3 region has 16 residues. V dropped 5 bases and J dropped 6 bases, with 20 bases sitting between them. The CDR3 sequence is CASSSPAWDEGNEQFL. Written as DNA, the CDR3 is TGTGCCAGCAGTTCCCCCGCGTGGGATGAGGGCAATGAGCAGTTCCTC.

A word on this clonotype: One end of the junction varies from germline; a read error may be responsible. J is TRBJ2-7 and V is TRBV7-9; D unresolved. This CDR3 is 12 amino acids long. The germline V gene has CDR1 SEHNR and CDR2 FQNEAQ (reference sequence). Here the CDR3 DNA reads TGTGACAGCAGCCGACCCATGACCGAGCAGTACTTC. It yields the protein CDSSRPMTEQYF.

Worth noting for this clonotype: Since a much larger clone is just one base distant, this may be a read error. The rearrangement joins TRBV6-6 to TRBJ1-4; tentatively, D is TRBD1 (6 bases). CDR3 length: 16 residues. From germline, CDR1 is MNHNY and CDR2 SVGAGI (reference sequence). The CDR3 sequence is CASSYPSGGLDEKRFF. The CDR3 DNA sequence: TGTGCCAGCAGTTACCCCTCGGGGGGGCTGGACGAAAAACGGTTTTTT.

Concerning this clonotype itself: One junction end disagrees with the germline gene, perhaps due to a read error. The chain uses TRBV11-3 and TRBJ2-7, with a possible D match to TRBD2 (6 bases). CDR1 is SGHNT and CDR2 is YENEEA in the germline V gene. The CDR3 extends over 19 amino acids. As DNA, the CDR3 is TGTGCCAGCAGCTTAAAAAAGGAAGCGGGTAACTTGAGCTCCTACAAGCAGTACTTC. Encoded protein: CASSLKKEAGNLSSYKQYF.

A few counts support this clonotype. The chain combines TRBV28 with TRBJ1-5; D call uncertain. V gave up 2 bases and J gave up 1 base, with 6 bases separating them. The CDR3 contains 14 residues. Per germline, CDR1 MDHEN and CDR2 SYDVKM. The CDR3 loop reads CASSLVLSNQPQHF. The CDR3 nucleotides are TGTGCCAGCAGTTTAGTACTGAGCAATCAGCCCCAGCATTTT. The full variable domain, its missing parts supplied by reference TRBV28 and TRBJ1-5, is DVKVTQSSRYLVKRTGEKVFLECVQDMDHENMFWYRQDPGLGLRLIYFSYDVKMKEKGDIPEGYSVSREKKERFSLILESASTNQTSMYLCASSLVLSNQPQHFGDGTRLSIL.

The chain employs TRBV10-2 and TRBJ2-3; D is perhaps TRBD2 (7 bases). V lost 4 bases and J 3 bases, leaving 17 bases between the germline ends. CDR3 length: 16 amino acids. Per germline, CDR1 WSHSY and CDR2 SAAADI. DNA of the CDR3: TGCGCCAGCAGTGTCTCAGGGGAGGGGATGACAGATACGCAGTATTTT. This codes for CASSVSGEGMTDTQYF.